The 4 T cell receptor beta chains below were found in one sample sequenced in a study of vaccination effects on CD4 cells after COVID-19. Prior to sequencing, the ViraFEST assay stimulated PBMC with viral peptide pools, which expanded the antigen-specific CD4+ T cells. Between days 9 and 10 of culture, CD4+ T cells were separated out. This person's SARS-CoV-2 infection, confirmed by PCR, occurred between March and December 2020. The antigens these receptors bind are not known. Method: immunoSEQ multiplex PCR; TCRdb's copy keeps in-frame clones and lacks some. The table includes tens of thousands of clones, about 80% detected once. The sample was CD4+ T cells from PBMCs cultured with a peptide pool, taken before COVID-19 vaccination. These receptors came from a human donor who had a prior SARS-CoV-2 infection.

The rearrangement uses TRBV18 and TRBJ1-4; D is ambiguous. Trimming shortened V by 2 bases and J by 5 bases, and 12 bases separated the two germline ends. Germline V gene sequence: CDR1 KGHSH, CDR2 LQKENI. The CDR3 loop spans 15 amino acids. The CDR3 coding sequence is TGTGCCAGCTCACCATTAGGTGGGGAGAATGAAAAACTGTTTTTT. This translates into CASSPLGGENEKLFF.

J is TRBJ2-3 and V is TRBV7-2; D ambiguous. The CDR3 totals 13 residues. Trimming pared 1 base from V and 8 bases from J, leaving 10 bases between. Germline lookup yields CDR1 SGHTA and CDR2 FQGNSA. CDR3 bases: TGTGCCAGCAGCTTAGTGGCGGCAGGTACGCAGTATTTT. Protein sequence: CASSLVAAGTQYF.

V and J are TRBV5-1 and TRBJ2-5; tentative D call: TRBD2 (6 bases). V shed 5 bases and J shed 4 bases, with 12 bases lying between them. The CDR3 is 13 residues long. Germline lookup yields CDR1 SGHRS and CDR2 YFSETQ. The CDR3 loop is CASRLGGRETQYF. CDR3 coding DNA: TGCGCCAGCAGACTTGGAGGGAGAGAGACCCAGTACTTC.

V is TRBV11-2 and J is TRBJ2-5, with TRBD2 matching over 13 bases. CDR1 and CDR2 (germline): SGHAT, FQNNGV. The J segment lost 0 bases and the V segment lost 2 bases, leaving 9 bases of the junction unmatched. This CDR3 contains 19 residues. DNA for the CDR3: TGTGCCAGCAGCTTAAGGGGGACTAGCGGGACCTTATACCAAGAGACCCAGTACTTC. Translated, it gives CASSLRGTSGTLYQETQYF.